The 6 T cell receptor beta chains below come from one sample, sequenced in a study of beta chain features in type 1 diabetes. The study's findings and limits: Moderately but significantly shorter TCRB CDR3s were found in Type 1 diabetes patients in all four CD4+ subsets.

The antigens for these receptors are not known. Every bit of the isolated RNA underwent reverse transcription, so sequencing read expressed TCRB transcripts. The method was immunoSEQ multiplex PCR; TCRdb's version includes in-frame clones alone and lacks a portion of them. The data hold under 300,000 clones, with 24% observed a single time. The sample taken for sequencing was naive CD4+ T cells from blood. The origin of the receptors is a young woman with type 1 diabetes.

The sample holds a few counts of this clone. The J gene is TRBJ2-1, the V gene TRBV7-3; 8 bases fit TRBD1. With 5 bases clipped from V and 3 bases from J, the junction kept 6 bases outside the gene matches. From germline, CDR1 is SGHTA and CDR2 FQGTGA. The CDR3 totals 15 residues. The CDR3 DNA is TGTGCCAGCAGCCCCTGGACAGGGAACTACAATGAGCAGTTCTTC. This sequence encodes CASSPWTGNYNEQFF.

This clone has more than one count but fewer than ten. The CDR3 DNA follows: TGCGCCAGCAGTGAGTCCCCCGGGGCAGGGGCGAACACCGGGGAGCTGTTTTTT. It is translated as CASSESPGAGANTGELFF. The J gene is TRBJ2-2, the V gene TRBV10-1, with a weak D call TRBD1 (6 bases). This CDR3 contains 18 residues. Germline values: CDR1 WNHNN, CDR2 SYGVQD (reference sequence). V was pared by 0 bases and J by 0 bases, with 14 bases between.

This chain connects TRBV28 to TRBJ1-3, with 7 bases lining up with TRBD1. CDR3 length equals 16 residues. J lost 1 base, V lost 8 bases, and 11 bases had no gene match. Germline assignment: CDR1 MDHEN and CDR2 SYDVKM. The CDR3 DNA reads as TGTGCCAGCGGACCGTGGACAGGAGATTCTGGAAACACCATATATTTT. Its translation: CASGPWTGDSGNTIYF.

The V and J genes are TRBV7-3 and TRBJ2-1; the match to TRBD2 covers 13 bases. CDR1 is SGHTA, CDR2 FQGTGA, per germline. The trim removed 4 bases at V and 8 bases at J, leaving 8 bases unmatched. The CDR3 consists of 16 residues. Here the CDR3 DNA reads TGTGCCAGCAGCTCTCACTCAGGACTAGCGGGGGATGAGCAGTTCTTC. Amino acids: CASSSHSGLAGDEQFF. The whole variable domain, filled in from reference TRBV7-3 and TRBJ2-1, reads GAGVSQTPSNKVTEKGKYVELRCDPISGHTALYWYRQSLGQGPEFLIYFQGTGAADDSGLPNDRFFAVRPEGSVSTLKIQRTERGDSAVYLCASSSHSGLAGDEQFFGPGTRLTVL.

This clone showed up just once. This rearrangement joins TRBV20-1 to TRBJ1-2; D is undetermined. V was cut by 3 bases and J by 8 bases, with 10 bases left in between. The germline V gene has CDR1 DFQATT and CDR2 SNEGSKA (reference sequence). This CDR3 contains 11 residues. CDR3 DNA: TGCAGTGCTAGGCCAGGTCTGGGCTACACCTTC. Translation: CSARPGLGYTF.

The chain is built from TRBV7-9 and TRBJ2-7; D is unclear. CDR1 is SEHNR and CDR2 is FQNEAQ in the germline V gene (reference sequence). This CDR3 has 13 residues. The V and J ends lost 5 bases and 6 bases respectively, with 14 bases between them. For the CDR3, the DNA is TGTGCCAGCAGCCTCGTACCAGGAAGCGAGCAGTACTTC. Amino acids: CASSLVPGSEQYF.